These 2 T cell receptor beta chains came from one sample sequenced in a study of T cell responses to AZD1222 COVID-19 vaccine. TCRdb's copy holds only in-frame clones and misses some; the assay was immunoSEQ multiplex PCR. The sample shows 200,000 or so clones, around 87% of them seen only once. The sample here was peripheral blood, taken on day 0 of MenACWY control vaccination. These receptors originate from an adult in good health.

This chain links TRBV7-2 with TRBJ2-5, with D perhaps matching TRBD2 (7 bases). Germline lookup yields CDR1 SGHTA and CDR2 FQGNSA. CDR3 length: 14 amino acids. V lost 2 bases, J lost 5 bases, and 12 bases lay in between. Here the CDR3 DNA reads TGTGCCAGCAGCTTACCGGGGGGCCGGGAGACCCAGTACTTC. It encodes CASSLPGGRETQYF.

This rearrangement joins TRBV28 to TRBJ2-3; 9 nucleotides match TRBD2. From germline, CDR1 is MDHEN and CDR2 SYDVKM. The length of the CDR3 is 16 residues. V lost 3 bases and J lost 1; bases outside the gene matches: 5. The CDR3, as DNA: TGTGCCAGCAGTTTCTCTAGCGGGGCCGGCACAGATACGCAGTATTTT. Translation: CASSFSSGAGTDTQYF.